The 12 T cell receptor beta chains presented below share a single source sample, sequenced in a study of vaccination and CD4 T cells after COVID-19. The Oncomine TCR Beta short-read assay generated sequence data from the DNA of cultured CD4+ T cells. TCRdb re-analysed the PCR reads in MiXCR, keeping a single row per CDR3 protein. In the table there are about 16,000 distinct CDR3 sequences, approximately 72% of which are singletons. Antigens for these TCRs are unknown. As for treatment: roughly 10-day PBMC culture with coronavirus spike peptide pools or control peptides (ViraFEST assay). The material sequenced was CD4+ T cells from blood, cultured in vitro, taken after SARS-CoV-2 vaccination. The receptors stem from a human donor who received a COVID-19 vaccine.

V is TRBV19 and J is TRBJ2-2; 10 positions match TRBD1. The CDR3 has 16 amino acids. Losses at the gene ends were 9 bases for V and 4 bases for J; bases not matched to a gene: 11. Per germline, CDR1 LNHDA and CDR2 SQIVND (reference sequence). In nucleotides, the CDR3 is TGTGCCAGAAAGAGGAGGGGACAGGGGTGCACCGGGGAGCTGTTTTTT. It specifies CARKRRGQGCTGELFF.

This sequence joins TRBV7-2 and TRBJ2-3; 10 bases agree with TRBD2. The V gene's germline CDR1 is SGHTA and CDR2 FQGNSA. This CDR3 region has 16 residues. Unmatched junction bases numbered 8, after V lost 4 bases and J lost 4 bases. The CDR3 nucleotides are TGTGCCAGCAGCTACCAAGCGGGGGGGCAATCAGATACGCAGTATTTT. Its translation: CASSYQAGGQSDTQYF.

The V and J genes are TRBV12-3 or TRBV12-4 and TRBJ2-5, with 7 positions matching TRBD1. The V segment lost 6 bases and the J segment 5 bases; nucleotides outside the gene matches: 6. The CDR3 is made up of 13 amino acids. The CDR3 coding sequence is TGTGCCAGCAGGAGGGGGCGCGAGGAGACCCAGTACTTC. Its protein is CASRRGREETQYF.

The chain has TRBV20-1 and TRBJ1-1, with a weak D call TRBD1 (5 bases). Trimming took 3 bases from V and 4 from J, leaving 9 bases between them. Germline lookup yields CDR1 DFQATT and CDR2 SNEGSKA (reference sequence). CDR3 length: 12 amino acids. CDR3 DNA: TGCAGTGCTAGCCGGAGGGGCACTGAAGCTTTCTTT. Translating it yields CSASRRGTEAFF.

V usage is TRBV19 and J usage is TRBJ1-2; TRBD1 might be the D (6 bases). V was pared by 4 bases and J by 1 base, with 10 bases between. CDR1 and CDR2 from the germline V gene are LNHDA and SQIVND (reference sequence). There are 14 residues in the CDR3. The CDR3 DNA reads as TGTGCCAGTAGTACGACAGGTCGTAACTATGGCTACACCTTC. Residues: CASSTTGRNYGYTF.

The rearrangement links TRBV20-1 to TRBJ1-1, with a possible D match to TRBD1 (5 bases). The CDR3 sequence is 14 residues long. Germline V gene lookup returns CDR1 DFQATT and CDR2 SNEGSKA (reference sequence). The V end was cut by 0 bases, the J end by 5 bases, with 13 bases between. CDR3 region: CSARDLGVLTEAFF. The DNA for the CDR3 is TGCAGTGCTAGAGATTTGGGGGTACTAACTGAAGCTTTCTTT.

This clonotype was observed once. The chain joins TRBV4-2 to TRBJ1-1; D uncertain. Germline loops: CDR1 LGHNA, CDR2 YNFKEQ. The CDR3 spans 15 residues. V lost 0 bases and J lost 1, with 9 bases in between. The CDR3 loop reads CASSQEVPQNTEAFF. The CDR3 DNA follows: TGTGCCAGCAGCCAAGAAGTTCCTCAGAACACTGAAGCTTTCTTT.

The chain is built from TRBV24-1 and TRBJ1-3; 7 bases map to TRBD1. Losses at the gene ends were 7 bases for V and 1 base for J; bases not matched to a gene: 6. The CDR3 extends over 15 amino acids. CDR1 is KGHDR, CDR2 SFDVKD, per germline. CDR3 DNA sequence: TGTGCCACCAGCGACACAGGGGATTCTGGAAACACCATATATTTT. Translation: CATSDTGDSGNTIYF.

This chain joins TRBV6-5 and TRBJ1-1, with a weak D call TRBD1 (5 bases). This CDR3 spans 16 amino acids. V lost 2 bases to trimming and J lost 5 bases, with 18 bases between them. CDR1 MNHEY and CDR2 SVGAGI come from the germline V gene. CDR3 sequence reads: CASSYKEGPAYTEAFF. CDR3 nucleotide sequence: TGTGCCAGCAGTTACAAAGAGGGGCCTGCGTATACTGAAGCTTTCTTT.

CDR3 region: CSAPGQGGETQYF. CDR3 coding DNA: TGCAGTGCTCCCGGACAGGGCGGAGAGACCCAGTACTTC. The chain couples TRBV20-1 to TRBJ2-5, with 8 nucleotides matching TRBD1. There are 13 residues in the CDR3. With 5 bases clipped from V and 4 bases from J, the junction kept 6 bases outside the gene matches. Germline CDR1 DFQATT, CDR2 SNEGSKA (reference sequence).

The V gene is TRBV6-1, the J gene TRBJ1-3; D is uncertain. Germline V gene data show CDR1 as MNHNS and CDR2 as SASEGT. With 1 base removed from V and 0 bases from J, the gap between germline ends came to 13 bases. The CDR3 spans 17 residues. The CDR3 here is CASSEGEDGYSGNTIYF. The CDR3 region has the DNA TGTGCCAGCAGTGAAGGAGAGGACGGATACTCTGGAAACACCATATATTTT.

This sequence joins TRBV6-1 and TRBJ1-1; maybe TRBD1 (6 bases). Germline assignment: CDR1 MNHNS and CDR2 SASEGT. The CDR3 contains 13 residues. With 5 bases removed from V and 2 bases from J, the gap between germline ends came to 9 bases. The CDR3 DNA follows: TGTGCCAGCAGTCGGGGGCGCAACACTGAAGCTTTCTTT. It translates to CASSRGRNTEAFF.